This TCR beta chain came from a study of shared T cell receptors in the human thymus. TCRdb's table, derived via immunoSEQ multiplex PCR, lists solely in-frame clones and lacks some. This repertoire shows roughly 700,000 clones, roughly 90% found once; its top ten account for roughly 0.0097%. V lost 5 bases and J lost 4; bases outside the gene matches: 12. This CDR3 is 16 amino acids long. Germline V lookup: CDR1 MDHEN, CDR2 SYDVKM. These records were also assigned to another study, of human thymus T cells. Per that study: Donor material was obtained from healthy Finnish infants undergoing corrective surgery for congenital heart defects. Resections that were taken during corrective heart surgery supplied the thymus tissue. Gene usage for V and J segments appeared biased in thymic and blood repertoires. The related literature has documented a marked overlap of thymic repertoires among unrelated individuals.

The sample comprised thymocytes. This TCR was sampled from a boy less than two years old with a congenital heart defect. The chain combines TRBV28 with TRBJ2-7, with 9 bases matching TRBD2. DNA for the CDR3: TGTGCCAGCAGTGCCCCCCCGCGGGGGGGGGAATACGAGCAGTACTTC. As protein: CASSAPPRGGEYEQYF. The entire variable domain, with the rest obtained from reference TRBV28 and TRBJ2-7, is as follows: DVKVTQSSRYLVKRTGEKVFLECVQDMDHENMFWYRQDPGLGLRLIYFSYDVKMKEKGDIPEGYSVSREKKERFSLILESASTNQTSMYLCASSAPPRGGEYEQYFGPGTRLTVT.